These T cell receptor beta chains were read from a single sample in a study of shared clonotypes between healthy human individuals. Measured with immunoSEQ multiplex PCR; TCRdb has only the in-frame clones, and not every one. Counted here are around 480,000 clones, 75% to 80% occurring once; the ten biggest clones make up roughly an eighth. Sequencing used PBMCs. The receptors were sampled from a woman aged 40 to 49 in good health. Some clones in this sample may be carry-over from other donors' samples. CDR3s include the opening cysteine and the closing phenylalanine or tryptophan. The order of the fields is D gene, CDR3 length, J gene, V gene, clone size, CDR3 DNA, CDR3 protein. The D gene is left open where the match is weak. Size values are once, few and many counts, or a class for expanded clones, and some rows have none.

.	13	TRBJ1-1	TRBV11-3	.	TGTGCCAGCAGCCCAGGGTCGAGGTCTGGAGCTTTCTTT	CASSPGSRSGAFF
TRBD1	16	TRBJ1-2	TRBV19	few	TGTGCCAGTAGTCGTAAGGACAGGGGATCTCCATATGGCTACACCTTC	CASSRKDRGSPYGYTF
.	15	TRBJ1-3	TRBV11-3	.	TGTGCCAGCAGCTCTGGCCCGAGCTCTGGAAACACCATATATTTT	CASSSGPSSGNTIYF
TRBD2	16	TRBJ2-7	TRBV15	.	TGTGCCACCAGCCCCCTCGGACTAGCGGATACCTACGAGCAGTACTTC	CATSPLGLADTYEQYF
TRBD1	16	TRBJ2-3	TRBV28	.	TGTGCCAGCAGGCGAGGGACAGGGGGATTCACAGATACGCAGTATTTT	CASRRGTGGFTDTQYF
.	15	TRBJ2-7	TRBV7-2	.	TGTGCCAGCAGCTTTTCCGGGACCCGAACCTACGAGCAGTACTTC	CASSFSGTRTYEQYF
.	13	TRBJ2-5	TRBV30	.	TGTGCCCTACGAATTAGGGGGAAAGAGACCCAGTACTTC	CALRIRGKETQYF
.	15	TRBJ1-1	TRBV5-1	.	TGCGCCAGCAGCTTGGACCCTTTTGGGGGCACTGAAGCTTTCTTT	CASSLDPFGGTEAFF
.	14	TRBJ2-5	TRBV5-1	.	TGCGCCAGCAGCCCCCGGGACACCCAAGAGACCCAGTACTTC	CASSPRDTQETQYF
.	14	TRBJ2-3	TRBV7-9	.	TGTGCCAGCAGCTCACAGGGAGGGACAGATACGCAGTATTTT	CASSSQGGTDTQYF
.	16	TRBJ1-5	TRBV5-6	.	TGTGCCAGCAGCTTGCGGGGAGGCCGTAGCAATCAGCCCCAGCATTTT	CASSLRGGRSNQPQHF
.	15	TRBJ2-7	TRBV5-4	.	TGTGCCAGCAGCTTTCAAGGGCAGGGTTGGTACGAGCAGTACTTC	CASSFQGQGWYEQYF
TRBD2	14	TRBJ2-7	TRBV11-1	.	TGTGCCAGCAGCTTGGGGACTAGATGGTACGAGCAGTACTTC	CASSLGTRWYEQYF
.	13	TRBJ1-2	TRBV10-3	.	TGTGCCATCAGCGAGGGACAAGCATATGGCTACACCTTC	CAISEGQAYGYTF
TRBD1	15	TRBJ1-2	TRBV7-9	.	TGTGCCAGCAGCCCGGGCGGGGACAGCAACTATGGCTACACCTTC	CASSPGGDSNYGYTF
.	16	TRBJ2-2	TRBV5-1	.	TGCGCCAGCAGCTTTCGGCAGTTACCGTCCACCGGGGAGCTGTTTTTT	CASSFRQLPSTGELFF
.	11	TRBJ2-5	TRBV13	.	TGTGCCAGCAGCTCTAAAGAGACCCAGTACTTC	CASSSKETQYF
.	13	TRBJ2-7	TRBV28	.	TGTGCCAGCAGCCCCGCCGGTACCTACGAGCAGTACTTC	CASSPAGTYEQYF
TRBD2	16	TRBJ2-3	TRBV11-2	.	TGTGCCAGCAGCTTAGAACTAGCGGGGGGCACAGATACGCAGTATTTT	CASSLELAGGTDTQYF
.	14	TRBJ2-3	TRBV6-1	once	TGTGCCAGCAGTGAAGGTGTAAGCACAGATACGCAGTATTTT	CASSEGVSTDTQYF
.	14	TRBJ2-7	TRBV5-4	.	TGTGCCAGCAGCCCCGCGGACCGCCCATACGAGCAGTACTTC	CASSPADRPYEQYF
.	15	TRBJ1-1	TRBV7-2	.	TGTGCCAGCAGCTTAGGGGCAGGACCGAACACTGAAGCTTTCTTT	CASSLGAGPNTEAFF
.	14	TRBJ1-2	TRBV9	once	TGTGCCAGCAGCCTCAGGGAGGGAAGCTATGGCTACACCTTC	CASSLREGSYGYTF
TRBD2	15	TRBJ2-3	TRBV2	.	TGTGCCAGCAGTGAAGTAGCGGGAGGTGGAGATACGCAGTATTTT	CASSEVAGGGDTQYF
TRBD2	16	TRBJ2-5	TRBV5-5	.	TGTGCCAGCAGCCCCGGAGTAGCGGGAGTACAAGAGACCCAGTACTTC	CASSPGVAGVQETQYF
TRBD2	18	TRBJ2-1	TRBV28	.	TGTGCCAGCAGTTCAGGGAATTTAGCGGGAGGGGTCGGCGGTGAGCAGTTCTTC	CASSSGNLAGGVGGEQFF
.	15	TRBJ2-1	TRBV18	.	TGTGCCAGCTCACCCGGGCAGGGGGGAAACAATGAGCAGTTCTTC	CASSPGQGGNNEQFF
.	15	TRBJ2-6	TRBV27	few	TGTGCCAGCAGTCCAAGGGGGTCTGGGGCCAACGTCCTGACTTTC	CASSPRGSGANVLTF
.	15	TRBJ2-1	TRBV19	.	TGTGCCAGTAGTATACAGGGGCAGTCCTACAATGAGCAGTTCTTC	CASSIQGQSYNEQFF
.	13	TRBJ2-7	TRBV6-5	.	TGTGCCAGCAGTTACTCGCGCCACCGGGAGCAGTACTTC	CASSYSRHREQYF
TRBD1	16	TRBJ1-2	TRBV5-1	.	TGCGCCAGCAGCTTGGCCCCGGGACAGGGAGACTATGGCTACACCTTC	CASSLAPGQGDYGYTF
.	15	TRBJ2-7	TRBV7-2	.	TGTGCCAGCAGCAATAGGGTGTCCGGGCACTACGAGCAGTACTTC	CASSNRVSGHYEQYF
TRBD2	16	TRBJ2-7	TRBV5-1	.	TGCGCCAGCAGCTTGGGCCGGAGGGGAGCGGGATACGAGCAGTACTTC	CASSLGRRGAGYEQYF
TRBD1	16	TRBJ1-5	TRBV23-1	.	TGCGCCAGCAGTCAACCAGAACCAGACAGGGCAGGGCCCCAGCATTTT	CASSQPEPDRAGPQHF
.	15	TRBJ2-1	TRBV7-2	.	TGTGCCAGCAGCTTATCGGCCAATCCCTACAATGAGCAGTTCTTC	CASSLSANPYNEQFF
TRBD1	18	TRBJ2-5	TRBV18	.	TGTGCCAGCTCACCACTAAGGTCGGGACAGGGGGGCCAAGAGACCCAGTACTTC	CASSPLRSGQGGQETQYF
.	9	TRBJ2-5	TRBV20-1	.	TGCAGTGCGTCGAGGGCCCAGTACTTC	CSASRAQYF
TRBD1	15	TRBJ2-1	TRBV2	.	TGTGCCAGCAGATTGGACAGGGGAGAATACAATGAGCAGTTCTTC	CASRLDRGEYNEQFF
.	16	TRBJ2-1	TRBV18	.	TGTGCCAGCTCACCGCGACAGCGGAGCTCCTACAATGAGCAGTTCTTC	CASSPRQRSSYNEQFF
TRBD1	15	TRBJ1-2	TRBV19	.	TGTGCCAGTCGCGAGGTGGGACAGGGGGCGAAAGGCTACACCTTC	CASREVGQGAKGYTF
.	16	TRBJ1-4	TRBV5-1	once	TGCGCCAGCAGCTTGGTATCTTGGTCAAGGAATGAAAAACTGTTTTTT	CASSLVSWSRNEKLFF
.	18	TRBJ1-4	TRBV7-2	.	TGTGCCAGCAGCCTATACAGTTGGGGACCGTCAACTAATGAAAAACTGTTTTTT	CASSLYSWGPSTNEKLFF
.	14	TRBJ1-2	TRBV2	.	TGTGCCAGCAGTCGAGACATACAACTATATGGCTACACCTTC	CASSRDIQLYGYTF
TRBD1	14	TRBJ2-7	TRBV5-1	once	TGCGCCAGCAGCCCCTTGGACAGGGAAGACGAGCAGTACTTC	CASSPLDREDEQYF
.	21	TRBJ2-7	TRBV12-1	.	TGTGCCAGCAGCTTTGAGGTTAGGGGAGTTGCCCCAAACGAGCCATCCTACGAGCAGTACTTC	CASSFEVRGVAPNEPSYEQYF
.	15	TRBJ2-2	TRBV2	.	TGTGCCAGCAGTGAGTTAGACAGCTACACCGGGGAGCTGTTTTTT	CASSELDSYTGELFF
TRBD1	15	TRBJ1-5	TRBV11-3	.	TGTGCCAGCAGCTGGACAGGGTGCTTCAATCAGCCCCAGCATTTT	CASSWTGCFNQPQHF
.	16	TRBJ1-3	TRBV7-9	.	TGTGCCAGCAGCTTAGAGGGGTTAACCCCTGGAAACACCATATATTTT	CASSLEGLTPGNTIYF
TRBD2	14	TRBJ2-5	TRBV5-1	.	TGCGCCAGCAGCACGGGACTAAACCAAGAGACCCAGTACTTC	CASSTGLNQETQYF
.	15	TRBJ2-7	TRBV4-1	.	TGCGCCAGCAGCCAATCCCCCCTAGCAGGCCACGAGCAGTACTTC	CASSQSPLAGHEQYF
.	13	TRBJ2-1	TRBV5-1	.	TGCGCCAGCAGCTTAGGTCCAGCCGGTGAGCAGTTCTTC	CASSLGPAGEQFF
TRBD2	12	TRBJ2-7	TRBV28	.	TGTGCCAGCACCGGACTAGCGGCGCGGCAGTACTTC	CASTGLAARQYF
.	15	TRBJ2-7	TRBV19	.	TGTGCCAGTAGTATTGGCGGGATGAGCCACTACGAGCAGTACTTC	CASSIGGMSHYEQYF
.	14	TRBJ2-1	TRBV19	.	TGTGCCAGTAGAAAAGGGGGGGGTTACAATGAGCAGTTCTTC	CASRKGGGYNEQFF
.	15	TRBJ2-7	TRBV27	.	TGTGCCAGTCAACGCACGGCAGGGGGGGCCTACGAGCAGTACTTC	CASQRTAGGAYEQYF
.	17	TRBJ2-1	TRBV21-1	once	TGTGCCAGCAGCAGACAAGAGGGGGGACCGAGGTACAATGAGCAGTTCTTC	CASSRQEGGPRYNEQFF
TRBD2	17	TRBJ2-2	TRBV11-3	.	TGTGCCAGCAGCCCCTCCGGGCGCGGGGGGAACACCGGGGAGCTGTTTTTT	CASSPSGRGGNTGELFF
.	11	TRBJ2-2	TRBV2	.	TGTGCCACCAGATACACCGGGGAGCTGTTTTTT	CATRYTGELFF
.	12	TRBJ2-3	TRBV5-1	.	TGCGCCAGCAGCTTTGACGTAGATACGCAGTATTTT	CASSFDVDTQYF